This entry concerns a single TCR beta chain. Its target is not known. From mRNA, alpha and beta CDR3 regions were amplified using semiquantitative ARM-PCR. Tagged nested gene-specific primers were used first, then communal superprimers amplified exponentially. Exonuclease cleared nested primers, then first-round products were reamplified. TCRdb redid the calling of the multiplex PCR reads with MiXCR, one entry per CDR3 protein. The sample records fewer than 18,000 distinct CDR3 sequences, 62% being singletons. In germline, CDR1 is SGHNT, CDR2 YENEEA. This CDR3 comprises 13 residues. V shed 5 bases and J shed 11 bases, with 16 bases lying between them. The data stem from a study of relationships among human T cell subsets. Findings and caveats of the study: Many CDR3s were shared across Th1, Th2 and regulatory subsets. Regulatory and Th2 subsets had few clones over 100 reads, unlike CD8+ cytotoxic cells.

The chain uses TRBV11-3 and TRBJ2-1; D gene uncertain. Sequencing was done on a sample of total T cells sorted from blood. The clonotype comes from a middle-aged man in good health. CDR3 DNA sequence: TGTGCCAGCAGCGAAGATTCGGCCCGTAAGCAGTTCTTC. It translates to CASSEDSARKQFF. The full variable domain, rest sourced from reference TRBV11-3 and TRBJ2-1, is EAGVVQSPRYKIIEKKQPVAFWCNPISGHNTLYWYLQNLGQGPELLIRYENEEAVDDSQLPKDRFSAERLKGVDSTLKIQPAELGDSAVYLCASSEDSARKQFFGPGTRLTVL.